These 15 T cell receptor beta chains originate from one sample sequenced in a study of blood T cell repertoires in COVID-19. TCRdb's table, derived via immunoSEQ multiplex PCR, lists solely in-frame clones and lacks some. The sample includes some 42,000 clones, more than 80% of them seen just once. The sequencing input was peripheral blood. These receptors all stem from a man younger than 45 with active or convalescent COVID-19.

The chain employs TRBV11-2 and TRBJ1-3, with 8 bases lining up with TRBD1. With 3 bases clipped from V and 3 bases from J, the junction kept 10 bases outside the gene matches. The length of the CDR3 is 17 residues. The germline V gene has CDR1 SGHAT and CDR2 FQNNGV. The CDR3 is CASSFPGQARGGNTIYF. The DNA of the CDR3 is TGTGCCAGCAGCTTCCCGGGACAGGCAAGAGGTGGAAACACCATATATTTT.

V usage is TRBV25-1 and J usage is TRBJ1-1; D unresolved. The length of the CDR3 is 11 residues. CDR1 is MGHDK and CDR2 is SYGVNS in the germline V gene. V shed 4 bases and J shed 11 bases, with 11 bases lying between them. CDR3 coding DNA: TGTGCCAGCAGTGCGTCGACCGGGGCTTTCTTT. Amino acids: CASSASTGAFF.

This clone was seen a few times. J is TRBJ2-5 and V is TRBV19; a possible D gene is TRBD2 (6 bases). This CDR3 region has 13 residues. The ends were cut back, 7 bases at V and 3 bases at J, with 12 bases in the middle. Germline V gene data show CDR1 as LNHDA and CDR2 as SQIVND (reference sequence). The CDR3 DNA follows: TGTGCCAGTACCACATGGGGGGAAGAGACCCAGTACTTC. Amino acid sequence: CASTTWGEETQYF.

This sequence joins TRBV30 and TRBJ2-3, with 9 bases lining up with TRBD2. Germline CDR1 reads GTSNPN; CDR2 reads SVGIG (reference sequence). V trimming: 1 base; J trimming: 6 bases; junction bases outside the gene matches: 8. The CDR3 runs 15 residues. CDR3 in amino acids: CAWSGIAGVSDTQYF. The CDR3 DNA follows: TGTGCCTGGAGTGGTATAGCGGGAGTTTCCGATACGCAGTATTTT.

The rearrangement joins TRBV27 to TRBJ1-5, with a weak D call TRBD1 (6 bases). Trimming cost V 5 bases and J 4 bases, with 12 bases left between them. The CDR3 has 14 amino acids. Germline CDR1 MNHEY, CDR2 SMNVEV (reference sequence). Here the CDR3 DNA reads TGTGCCAGCAGTCTACCGGGACATAATCAGCCCCAGCATTTT. The encoded protein is CASSLPGHNQPQHF.

This clone has a single count. This chain uses TRBV2 with TRBJ2-2, with TRBD1 identical over 8 bases. V was pared by 7 bases and J by 5 bases, with 3 bases of the junction left unmatched. From germline, CDR1 is SNHLY and CDR2 FYNNEI. The CDR3 extends over 13 amino acids. The CDR3 is CASKTGGTGELFF. CDR3 bases: TGTGCCAGCAAAACAGGGGGTACCGGGGAGCTGTTTTTT.

The chain uses TRBV4-1 and TRBJ1-2; D is undetermined. The CDR3 runs 16 residues. Germline CDR1 and CDR2: MGHRA and YSYEKL. Trimming shortened V by 0 bases and J by 1 base, and 12 bases separated the two germline ends. CDR3 residues: CASSQESRNYNYGYTF. The CDR3 region has the DNA TGCGCCAGCAGCCAAGAGAGCAGAAACTATAACTATGGCTACACCTTC.

The chain couples TRBV5-1 to TRBJ1-2, with TRBD1 as a possible D gene (6 bases). Trimming cost V 0 bases and J 3 bases, with 6 bases left between them. The CDR3 contains 13 residues. The germline CDR1 and CDR2 sequences are SGHRS and YFSETQ. CDR3 sequence (DNA): TGCGCCAGCAGCTTGGAGGGGGACTATGGCTACACCTTC. Encoded protein: CASSLEGDYGYTF.

The V call is TRBV5-4, the J call TRBJ1-1, with D uncertain. Germline CDR1 and CDR2: SGHNT and YYREEE (reference sequence). This CDR3 comprises 13 residues. The V gene lost 4 bases and the J gene lost 1 base, with 8 bases spanning the gap. Here the CDR3 reads CASSHKRNTEAFF. The CDR3 nucleotides are TGTGCCAGCAGCCATAAGCGGAACACTGAAGCTTTCTTT.

This rearrangement joins TRBV6-6 to TRBJ2-1; 10 bases agree with TRBD1. Trimming at V came to 8 bases and at J to 9 bases, leaving 13 bases not matched to a gene. The CDR3 covers 15 residues. Looked up from germline, CDR1 is MNHNY and CDR2 is SVGAGI (reference sequence). The CDR3 protein is CASGDQDRGRGEQFF. For the CDR3, the DNA is TGTGCCAGCGGGGACCAGGACAGGGGGAGGGGTGAGCAGTTCTTC.

The chain uses TRBV9 and TRBJ2-1, with a weak D call TRBD2 (5 bases). V lost 4 bases to trimming and J lost 0 bases, with 17 bases between them. This CDR3 spans 17 amino acids. Per germline, CDR1 SGDLS and CDR2 YYNGEE. This CDR3 is CASSSPRTGGSYNEQFF. In nucleotides, the CDR3 is TGTGCCAGCAGCTCTCCCCGGACTGGAGGCTCCTACAATGAGCAGTTCTTC.

This clone was observed once. In nucleotides, the CDR3 is TGTGCCAGCTCACCACTAGAGCAGACCCAGTACTTC. Amino acids: CASSPLEQTQYF. This chain connects TRBV18 to TRBJ2-5; no clear D gene. With 1 base removed from V and 6 bases from J, the gap between germline ends came to 6 bases. This CDR3 contains 12 residues. Germline loops: CDR1 KGHSH, CDR2 LQKENI. Looking up the rest from reference TRBV18 and TRBJ2-5 gives the full variable domain: NAGVMQNPRHLVRRRGQEARLRCSPMKGHSHVYWYRQLPEEGLKFMVYLQKENIIDESGMPKERFSAEFPKEGPSILRIQQVVRGDSAAYFCASSPLEQTQYFGPGTRLLVL.

The chain recombines TRBV6-5 with TRBJ2-2, with 9 bases that match TRBD2. CDR3 length: 16 residues. V was clipped by 0 bases and J by 1 base; unmatched bases: 0. The germline gives CDR1 MNHEY, CDR2 SVGAGI. The CDR3 nucleotides read TGTGCCAGCAGTTACTCGCGGGGGGGGAACACCGGGGAGCTGTTTTTT. This translates into CASSYSRGGNTGELFF.

The V and J genes are TRBV6-1 and TRBJ2-3, with a weak D call TRBD2 (6 bases). CDR1 is MNHNS, CDR2 SASEGT, per germline. The CDR3 runs 15 residues. Trimming stripped 2 bases from V and 8 bases from J, with 17 bases between. DNA for the CDR3: TGTGCCAGCAGTGAAAGTGGCGGGACCAAAGGTACGCAGTATTTT. The encoded protein is CASSESGGTKGTQYF.

The rearrangement joins TRBV4-1 to TRBJ1-3, with a weak D call TRBD1 (6 bases). With 1 base removed from V and 8 bases from J, the gap between germline ends came to 21 bases. From germline, CDR1 is MGHRA and CDR2 YSYEKL. This CDR3 is built from 17 residues. The CDR3 protein is CASSQGSLGGARDTIYF. In nucleotides, the CDR3 is TGCGCCAGCAGCCAAGGAAGTCTAGGGGGAGCGAGGGACACCATATATTTT.